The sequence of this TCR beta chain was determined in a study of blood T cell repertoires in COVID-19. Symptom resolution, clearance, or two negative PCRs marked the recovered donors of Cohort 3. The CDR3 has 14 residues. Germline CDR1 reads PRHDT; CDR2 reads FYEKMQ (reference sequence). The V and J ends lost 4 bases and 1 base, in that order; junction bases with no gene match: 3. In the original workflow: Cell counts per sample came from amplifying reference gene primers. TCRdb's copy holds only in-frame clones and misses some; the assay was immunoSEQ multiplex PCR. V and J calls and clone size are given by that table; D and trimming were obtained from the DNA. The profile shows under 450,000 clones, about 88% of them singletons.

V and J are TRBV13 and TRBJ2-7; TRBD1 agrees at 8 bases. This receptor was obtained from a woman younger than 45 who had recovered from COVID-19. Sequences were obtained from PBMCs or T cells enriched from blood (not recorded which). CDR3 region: CASSYRDRSYEQYF. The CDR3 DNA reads TGTGCCAGCAGCTACCGGGACAGGTCCTACGAGCAGTACTTC.